This entry concerns a single T cell receptor beta chain. The data were produced by immunoSEQ multiplex PCR, yet TCRdb's version contains in-frame clones alone and is incomplete. This table holds more than 95,000 clones, around 90% found once. This entry is derived from a study of control samples from healthy donors and cancer patients. The J segment lost 0 bases and the V segment lost 4 bases, leaving 1 base of the junction unmatched. CDR3 size: 15 residues. Germline lookup yields CDR1 SGHNT and CDR2 YENEEA. This chain uses TRBV11-3 with TRBJ2-2; 8 bases line up with TRBD1. Sequenced: blood. This receptor was identified in a woman in her seventies in good health. In DNA, the CDR3 is TGTGCCAGCAGCTCGGACAGGGCGAACACCGGGGAGCTGTTTTTT. Its protein product is CASSSDRANTGELFF.